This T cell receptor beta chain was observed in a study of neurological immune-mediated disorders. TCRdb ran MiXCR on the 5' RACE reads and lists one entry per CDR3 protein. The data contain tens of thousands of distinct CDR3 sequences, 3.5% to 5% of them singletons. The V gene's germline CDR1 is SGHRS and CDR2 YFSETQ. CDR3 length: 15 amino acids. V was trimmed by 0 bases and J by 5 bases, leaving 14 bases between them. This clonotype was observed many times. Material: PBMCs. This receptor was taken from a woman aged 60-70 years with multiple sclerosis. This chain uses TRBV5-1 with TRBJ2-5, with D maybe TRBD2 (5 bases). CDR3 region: CASSLAGIREETQYF. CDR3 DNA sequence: TGCGCCAGCAGCTTGGCGGGAATTAGGGAGGAGACCCAGTACTTC.